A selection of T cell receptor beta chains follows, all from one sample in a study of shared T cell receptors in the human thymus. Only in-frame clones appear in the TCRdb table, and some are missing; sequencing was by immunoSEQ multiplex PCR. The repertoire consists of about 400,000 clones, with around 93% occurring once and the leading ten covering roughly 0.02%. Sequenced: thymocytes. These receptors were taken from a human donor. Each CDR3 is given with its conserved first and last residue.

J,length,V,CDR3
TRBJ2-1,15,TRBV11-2,CASSLVRQGDNEQFF
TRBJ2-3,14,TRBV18,CASSPKVITDTQYF
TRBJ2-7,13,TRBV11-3,CASSARDSYEQYF
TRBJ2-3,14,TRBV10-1,CASSVSGPPDTQYF
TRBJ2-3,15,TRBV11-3,CASSLDSGGTDTQYF
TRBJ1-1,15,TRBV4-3,CASSREQGALTEAFF
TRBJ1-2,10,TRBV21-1,CASILGGYTF
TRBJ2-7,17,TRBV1,CTSSQDSPPLRRYEQYF
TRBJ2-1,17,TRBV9,CASRETFGTSGRREQFF
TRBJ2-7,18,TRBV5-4,CASSFLTASGLKSYEQYF
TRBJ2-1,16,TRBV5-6,CASSFAAGRGQHEQFF
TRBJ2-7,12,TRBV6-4,CASRRDTYEQYF
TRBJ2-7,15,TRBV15,CATSCSGLAGAEQYF
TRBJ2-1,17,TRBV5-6,CASSPVKGRASLNEQFF
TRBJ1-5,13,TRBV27,CASSQTGSQPQHF
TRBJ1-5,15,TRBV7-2,CASSRDRGVNQPQHF
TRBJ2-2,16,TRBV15,CATSRDAGLNTGELFF
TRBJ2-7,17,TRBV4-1,CASSQEVASGSSYEQYF
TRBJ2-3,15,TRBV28,CASSPDRSGTDTQYF
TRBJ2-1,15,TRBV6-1,CASSEAGTLGNEQFF
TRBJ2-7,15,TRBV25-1,CASSESPWTSGRKYF
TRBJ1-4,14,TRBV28,CASTPDLRGEKLFF
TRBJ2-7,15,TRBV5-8,CASSRGTSGRIEQYF
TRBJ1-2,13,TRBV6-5,CASWGTGNYGYTF
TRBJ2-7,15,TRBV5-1,CASRPHGRAGYEQYF
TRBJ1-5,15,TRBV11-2,CASSSRDREDQPQHF
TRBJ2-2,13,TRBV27,CASSVNRAGELFF
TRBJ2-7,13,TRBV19,CASSSGTAYEQYF
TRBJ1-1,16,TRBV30,CAWSRSPGTVNTEAFF
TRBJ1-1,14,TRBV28,CASSPPGVGTEAFF
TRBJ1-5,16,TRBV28,CASSYPAAGHNQPQHF
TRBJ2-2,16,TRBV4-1,CASGFGQIQYTGELFF
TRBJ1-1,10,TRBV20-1,CSARGGVAFF
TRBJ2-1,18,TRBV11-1,CASSLVGIHSRGYNEQFF
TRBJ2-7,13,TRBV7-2,CASSPLSTYEQYF
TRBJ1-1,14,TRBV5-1,CASSSQTGRTEAFF
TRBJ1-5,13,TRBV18,CASSPGGNQPQHF
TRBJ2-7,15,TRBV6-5,CASRHRPGQNYEQYF
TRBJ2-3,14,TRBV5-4,CASSRPGADDTQYF
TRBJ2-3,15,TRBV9,CASSGIGQGLDTQYF
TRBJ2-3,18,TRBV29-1,CSAFALRTSGRRGDTQYF
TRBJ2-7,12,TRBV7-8,CASSFIIYEQYF
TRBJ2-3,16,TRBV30,CAWSQGASGTTDTQYF
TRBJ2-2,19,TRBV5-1,CASRHNSTSGSLCTGELFF
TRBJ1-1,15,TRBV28,CASSTPPRRNTEAFF
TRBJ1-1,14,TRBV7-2,CASSLEWVGGEAFF
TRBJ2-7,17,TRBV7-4,CASSFSRDRDKNYEQYF
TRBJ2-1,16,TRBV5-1,CASSEGGPGLLNEQFF
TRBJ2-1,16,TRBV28,CASSLQRAKSYNEQFF
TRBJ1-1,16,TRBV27,CASSPFKQGRNTEAFF
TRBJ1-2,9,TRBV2,CASSVTYTF
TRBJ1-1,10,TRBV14,CASNTTEAFF
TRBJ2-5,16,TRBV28,CASSPSERANQETQYF
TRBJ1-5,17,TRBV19,CASSKRTGQFGNQPQHF
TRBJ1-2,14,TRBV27,CASSLNPTVNGYTF
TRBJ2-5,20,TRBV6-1,CASSEDRAGSGRPPGETQYF
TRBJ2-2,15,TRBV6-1,CASTPAGQGPGELFF
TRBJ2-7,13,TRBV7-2,CASSPAGFREQYF
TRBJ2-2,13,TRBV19,CASLLPTTGELFF
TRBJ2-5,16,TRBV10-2,CASNGGSTGDQETQYF